The TCR beta chain under discussion was sequenced for a study of technical replicates of blood from several donors. TCRdb keeps only in-frame clones here, not all; method: immunoSEQ multiplex PCR. The table shows under 55,000 clones, with around 96% occurring only once. The CDR3 extends over 14 amino acids. V lost 1 base and J 8 bases, leaving 12 bases between the germline ends. Germline V gene sequence: CDR1 SGHAT, CDR2 FQNNGV. What was sequenced was T cells isolated from PBMCs. The TCR originated in a human donor in good health. J is TRBJ2-1 and V is TRBV11-2, with D hard to call. Here the CDR3 DNA reads TGTGCCAGCAGCTTAGCTAGGCCTCACCATGAGCAGTTCTTC. Protein product: CASSLARPHHEQFF.